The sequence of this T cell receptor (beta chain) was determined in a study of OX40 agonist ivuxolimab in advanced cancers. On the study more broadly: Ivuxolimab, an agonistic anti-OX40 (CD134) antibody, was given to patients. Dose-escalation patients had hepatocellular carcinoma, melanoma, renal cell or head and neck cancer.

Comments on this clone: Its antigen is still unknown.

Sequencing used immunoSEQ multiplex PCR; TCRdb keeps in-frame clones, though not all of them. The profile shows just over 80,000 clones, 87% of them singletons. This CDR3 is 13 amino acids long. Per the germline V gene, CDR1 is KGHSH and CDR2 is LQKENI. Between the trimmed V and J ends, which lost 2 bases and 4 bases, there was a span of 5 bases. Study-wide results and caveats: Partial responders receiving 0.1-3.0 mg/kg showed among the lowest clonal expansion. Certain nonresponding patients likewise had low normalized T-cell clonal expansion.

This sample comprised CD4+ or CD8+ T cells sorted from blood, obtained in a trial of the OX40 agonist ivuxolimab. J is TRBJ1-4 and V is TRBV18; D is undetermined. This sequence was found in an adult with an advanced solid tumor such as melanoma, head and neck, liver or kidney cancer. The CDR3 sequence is CASSPGLNEKLFF. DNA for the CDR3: TGTGCCAGCTCACCAGGCCTTAATGAAAAACTGTTTTTT.